This is a list of T cell receptor beta chains from one sample in a study of early T cells in non-severe SARS-CoV-2 infection. Each CDR3 protein is one row after TCRdb ran MiXCR on the 5' RACE reads. This table has 40,000 to 45,000 distinct CDR3 sequences, 9% to 15% appearing once. The specimen sequenced was whole blood. These receptors were taken from an adult who was a healthcare worker with PCR-confirmed SARS-CoV-2 infection or an uninfected control (not recorded which). The CDR3 runs from the conserved cysteine through the conserved F or W. The order of the fields is CDR3 length, V gene, D gene, clone size, J gene, CDR3 DNA, CDR3 protein. D genes are given only for firm matches. Clone size is stated in some rows and not others, as once, few, many or a class when expanded.

length: 13
V: TRBV12-3/TRBV12-4
D: .
size: few
J: TRBJ2-5
DNA: TGTGCCAGCAGTTTAGCGAGGGACGAGACCCAGTACTTC
CDR3: CASSLARDETQYF

length: 14
V: TRBV20-1
D: .
size: once
J: TRBJ2-3
DNA: TGCAGTGCTGTACAGCCACCTAGCACAGATACGCAGTATTTT
CDR3: CSAVQPPSTDTQYF

length: 14
V: TRBV6-4
D: TRBD1
size: many
J: TRBJ2-2
DNA: TGTGCCAGCAGTACCGGGACAGGGGACAGGGAGCTGTTTTTT
CDR3: CASSTGTGDRELFF

length: 14
V: TRBV13
D: .
size: .
J: TRBJ2-5
DNA: TGTGCCAGCAGCCGACGGGCAGGGCAAGAGACCCAGTACTTC
CDR3: CASSRRAGQETQYF

length: 13
V: TRBV30
D: .
size: many
J: TRBJ1-6
DNA: TGTGCCTGGCAGGGGTTTTCTAATTCACCCCTCCACTTT
CDR3: CAWQGFSNSPLHF

length: 15
V: TRBV29-1
D: .
size: .
J: TRBJ1-2
DNA: TGCAGCGTTGGAAGCGGGTCTAGAGGTACCTATGGCTACACCTTC
CDR3: CSVGSGSRGTYGYTF

length: 14
V: TRBV11-2
D: .
size: .
J: TRBJ2-1
DNA: TGTGCCAGCAGCTCCCTCGGGGGGCGGAATGAGCAGTTCTTC
CDR3: CASSSLGGRNEQFF

length: 14
V: TRBV6-2/TRBV6-3
D: .
size: few
J: TRBJ2-2
DNA: TGTGCCAGCAGAGACAGGATCTTAAACGGGGAGCTGTTTTTT
CDR3: CASRDRILNGELFF

length: 11
V: TRBV7-2
D: .
size: few
J: TRBJ2-7
DNA: TGTGCCAGCAGCAACTCCTACGAGCAGTACTTC
CDR3: CASSNSYEQYF

length: 13
V: TRBV27
D: .
size: medium-sized
J: TRBJ1-1
DNA: TGTGCCAGCAGTCTTTTCCGAGGGGGTGAAGCTTTCTTT
CDR3: CASSLFRGGEAFF

length: 14
V: TRBV28
D: TRBD1
size: many
J: TRBJ1-2
DNA: TGTGCCAGCAGTCCTCCGGGACAGGGGTTCGGCTACACCTTC
CDR3: CASSPPGQGFGYTF

length: 12
V: TRBV11-2
D: .
size: few
J: TRBJ2-3
DNA: TGTGCCAGCAGCTTAGTTACAGATACGCAGTATTTT
CDR3: CASSLVTDTQYF

length: 15
V: TRBV21-1
D: .
size: many
J: TRBJ2-7
DNA: TGTGCCAGCAGCAAAGTTCCGGGCCCGTCCTACGAGCAGTACTTC
CDR3: CASSKVPGPSYEQYF